This T cell receptor (beta chain) was sequenced in a study of blood T cell repertoires in COVID-19. Study as a whole: Samples representing acute and convalescent COVID-19 were sourced from the United States, Italy and Spain. In each case, the material was cDNA or gDNA derived from T cells, B-cell-depleted T cells, or PBMCs.

The CDR3 extends over 13 amino acids. The V gene's germline CDR1 is SNHLY and CDR2 FYNNEI. The V and J ends lost 10 bases and 2 bases, in that order; junction bases with no gene match: 6. Original methodology: The authors estimated nucleated cell counts from reference gene primer amplification. Measured with immunoSEQ multiplex PCR; TCRdb has only the in-frame clones, and not every one. V and J calls and clone size are given by that table; D and trimming were obtained from the DNA. Of roughly 60,000 clones listed, just under 85% were seen once; the top ten hold roughly 3.2%. This clone was observed once.

Sample: peripheral blood. The TCR comes from a man aged 55 to 70 with acute or convalescent COVID-19. The chain carries TRBV2 and TRBJ2-5; 8 nucleotides match TRBD2. The CDR3 sequence: CATRRGGQETQYF. In DNA form, the CDR3 reads TGTGCCACTCGACGCGGGGGGCAAGAGACCCAGTACTTC.